The T cell receptor beta chain under discussion was sequenced for a study of monozygotic twins with inflammatory bowel disease. Study-wide points: In the analysis, different T cell subtypes could not be told apart.

Whole blood, unsorted for T cells, was the source of total RNA. On this clonotype itself: Its antigen is undetermined.

The template switching step added UMIs that contained a 6-nucleotide sample barcode. TCRdb re-called the 5' RACE reads and shows each CDR3 protein once, DNA omitted. The sample has 200,000 to 250,000 distinct CDR3 sequences. CDR3 size: 17 residues. The germline gives CDR1 MNHEY, CDR2 SVGAGI. Sequenced sample: blood. The sequence came from a human donor with ulcerative colitis or Crohn's disease, or a healthy co-twin of an affected twin (not recorded which). The chain combines TRBV6-5 with TRBJ2-2; the TCRdb call, TRBD2, lacks DNA for checking. CDR3 in amino acids: CASSYSTGPPNTGELFF.